A single sample gave rise to the 25 T cell receptor beta chains below, sequenced in a study of T cell responses to AZD1222 COVID-19 vaccine. TCRdb's copy holds only in-frame clones and misses some; the assay was immunoSEQ multiplex PCR. The table lists around 120,000 clones, 89% of them singletons, with around 4.5% in the top ten. The source was peripheral blood, collected on day 0 of AZD1222 vaccination. These receptors were collected from an adult in good health.

The CDR3 DNA sequence: TGCGCCAGCAGCTTTCATACAGGGGAAAGAGGCTACACCTTC. Its protein product is CASSFHTGERGYTF. The chain employs TRBV5-1 and TRBJ1-2, with 7 positions matching TRBD1. The CDR3 is 14 residues long. Germline CDR1 and CDR2: SGHRS and YFSETQ. The ends lost 2 bases at V and 8 bases at J; junction bases unmatched: 9.

J is TRBJ1-6 and V is TRBV5-4, with D unclear. Deletions cut 4 bases from V and 11 bases from J, with 10 bases between. The CDR3 extends over 12 amino acids. Germline values: CDR1 SGHNT, CDR2 YYREEE (reference sequence). The CDR3 loop reads CASSGKTTPLHF. For the CDR3, the DNA is TGTGCCAGCAGCGGGAAAACTACACCCCTCCACTTT.

This chain links TRBV7-9 with TRBJ1-6; no firm D call. Germline lookup yields CDR1 SEHNR and CDR2 FQNEAQ (reference sequence). Trimming removed 5 bases from V and 6 bases from J, with 14 bases in between. The CDR3 sequence is 15 residues long. The CDR3, as DNA: TGTGCCAGCAGCCCCTTTGGGGAAGTTAATTCACCCCTCCACTTT. The encoded protein is CASSPFGEVNSPLHF.

The chain is built from TRBV9 and TRBJ1-2; D gene uncertain. The V gene lost 3 bases and the J gene lost 3 bases, with 12 bases spanning the gap. This CDR3 region has 14 residues. Germline assignment: CDR1 SGDLS and CDR2 YYNGEE. In nucleotides, the CDR3 is TGTGCCAGCAGCGCCGACGGTGCTGACTATGGCTACACCTTC. This codes for CASSADGADYGYTF.

This clone was recorded a few times. CDR3: CASSLQGRYEQYF. The CDR3 DNA follows: TGTGCCAGCAGCTTGCAGGGGCGCTACGAGCAGTACTTC. This chain links TRBV5-4 with TRBJ2-7, with D possibly being TRBD1 (6 bases). Germline assignment: CDR1 SGHNT and CDR2 YYREEE (reference sequence). The CDR3 runs 13 residues. The germline V and J ends were trimmed by 1 base and 3 bases, with 8 bases remaining between them. Looking up the rest from reference TRBV5-4 and TRBJ2-7 gives the full variable domain: ETGVTQSPTHLIKTRGQQVTLRCSSQSGHNTVSWYQQALGQGPQFIFQYYREEENGRGNFPPRFSGLQFPNYSSELNVNALELDDSALYLCASSLQGRYEQYFGPGTRLTVT.

V and J are TRBV19 and TRBJ1-1; D gene unclear. This CDR3 comprises 15 residues. The germline CDR1 and CDR2 sequences are LNHDA and SQIVND (reference sequence). V was cut by 1 base and J by 0 bases, with 9 bases left in between. This chain's CDR3 is CASSIGKGLNTEAFF. The DNA for the CDR3 is TGTGCCAGTAGTATAGGTAAGGGATTGAACACTGAAGCTTTCTTT.

This chain links TRBV29-1 with TRBJ2-4; D ambiguous. This CDR3 is 12 amino acids long. The germline CDR1 and CDR2 sequences are SQVTM and ANQGSEA. The V gene lost 6 bases and the J gene lost 7 bases, with 13 bases spanning the gap. The CDR3 DNA reads TGCAGCGTCGAGGACGGTATCAACATTCAGTACTTC. Translating it yields CSVEDGINIQYF.

The chain uses TRBV7-2 and TRBJ2-2, with TRBD2 matching over 13 bases. The J segment lost 6 bases and the V segment lost 4 bases, leaving 8 bases of the junction unmatched. The V gene's germline CDR1 is SGHTA and CDR2 FQGNSA. The CDR3 totals 17 residues. CDR3 residues: CASSSRSGTSGAGELFF. The CDR3 DNA is TGTGCCAGCAGCTCAAGGTCCGGGACTAGCGGGGCCGGGGAGCTGTTTTTT.

The J gene is TRBJ2-7, the V gene TRBV28; maybe TRBD1 (6 bases). Trimming shortened V by 7 bases and J by 2 bases, and 15 bases separated the two germline ends. The CDR3 contains 14 residues. Germline V gene data show CDR1 as MDHEN and CDR2 as SYDVKM. This CDR3 is CASIKTGGPYEQYF. The CDR3 DNA is TGTGCCAGCATTAAGACAGGTGGACCCTACGAGCAGTACTTC.

The chain uses TRBV27 and TRBJ1-1, with no clear D. Germline assignment: CDR1 MNHEY and CDR2 SMNVEV (reference sequence). The CDR3 runs to 16 residues. Trimming stripped 5 bases from V and 1 base from J, with 17 bases between. CDR3 amino acids: CASSTPRSGGNTEAFF. CDR3 in DNA: TGTGCCAGCAGTACCCCAAGGTCGGGTGGGAACACTGAAGCTTTCTTT.

The V gene is TRBV20-1, the J gene TRBJ2-7, with 8 positions matching TRBD1. The V and J ends lost 3 bases and 2 bases, in that order; junction bases with no gene match: 6. The CDR3 loop spans 14 amino acids. Germline V lookup: CDR1 DFQATT, CDR2 SNEGSKA (reference sequence). The CDR3 sequence: CSASSQGATYEQYF. As DNA, the CDR3 is TGCAGTGCTAGTTCTCAGGGGGCTACCTACGAGCAGTACTTC.

The chain couples TRBV19 to TRBJ2-3; no definite D call. V lost 1 base and J 5 bases, leaving 7 bases between the germline ends. The CDR3 runs 13 residues. Germline loops: CDR1 LNHDA, CDR2 SQIVND (reference sequence). The CDR3 loop reads CASSIVRRDTQYF. For the CDR3, the DNA is TGTGCCAGTAGTATAGTGCGGAGAGATACGCAGTATTTT.

The J gene is TRBJ2-2, the V gene TRBV18, with 8 bases aligning to TRBD2. From germline, CDR1 is KGHSH and CDR2 LQKENI. This CDR3 spans 16 amino acids. V dropped 3 bases and J dropped 3; count of bases not matched to a gene: 6. CDR3 sequence reads: CASSPSIGGDTGELFF. DNA of the CDR3: TGTGCCAGCTCACCCTCAATCGGGGGGGACACCGGGGAGCTGTTTTTT.

The chain uses TRBV3-1 (or the pseudogene TRBV3-2) and TRBJ1-2, with TRBD1 identical over 9 bases. The CDR3 sequence is 18 residues long. Germline CDR1 reads LGHDT; CDR2 reads YNNKEL (reference sequence). The V segment lost 1 base and the J segment 5 bases; nucleotides outside the gene matches: 14. CDR3 in DNA: TGTGCCAGCAGCCAAGTCGGCGGGACAGGGCCTTTCAAGTATGGCTACACCTTC. It yields the protein CASSQVGGTGPFKYGYTF.

V is TRBV6-5 and J is TRBJ2-7, with TRBD2 as a possible D gene (7 bases). V lost 0 bases, J lost 4 bases, and 10 bases lay in between. Per germline, CDR1 MNHEY and CDR2 SVGAGI. The CDR3 sequence is 14 residues long. The CDR3 nucleotides read TGTGCCAGCAGTTACTCGGAGGGGGGGTACGAGCAGTACTTC. The encoded protein is CASSYSEGGYEQYF.

V usage is TRBV15 and J usage is TRBJ2-5; D possibly corresponds to TRBD1 (6 bases). The CDR3 contains 16 residues. V lost 0 bases to trimming and J lost 5 bases, with 16 bases between them. CDR1 is LNHNV, CDR2 YYDKDF, per germline (reference sequence). CDR3 nucleotide sequence: TGTGCCACCAGCAGAGATGCACAGGGCTGGAAGGAGACCCAGTACTTC. Translation gives CATSRDAQGWKETQYF.

The rearrangement uses TRBV6-2 or TRBV6-3 and TRBJ2-7; D uncertain. This CDR3 region has 12 residues. Trimming removed 5 bases from V and 3 bases from J, with 8 bases in between. CDR1 and CDR2 from the germline V gene are MNHEY and SVGEGT. CDR3 sequence: CASSTNSYEQYF. CDR3 bases: TGTGCCAGCAGTACAAACAGCTACGAGCAGTACTTC.

The chain uses TRBV5-1 and TRBJ1-4, with 7 bases lining up with TRBD1. Germline V lookup: CDR1 SGHRS, CDR2 YFSETQ. This CDR3 comprises 13 residues. V shed 4 bases and J 9 bases; nucleotides not matched to a gene: 6. The CDR3 reads CASSPGDSQKLFF. As DNA, the CDR3 is TGCGCCAGCAGCCCCGGGGACAGTCAAAAACTGTTTTTT.

This chain joins TRBV7-9 and TRBJ2-7; no reliable D call. Germline assignment: CDR1 SEHNR and CDR2 FQNEAQ (reference sequence). The CDR3 is made up of 11 amino acids. The V gene lost 3 bases and the J gene lost 1 base, with 1 base spanning the gap. In DNA form, the CDR3 reads TGTGCCAGCAGCTTGTCCTACGAGCAGTACTTC. Its protein is CASSLSYEQYF.

The chain joins TRBV4-1 to TRBJ1-2, with 7 bases lining up with TRBD1. The CDR3 contains 14 residues. Trimming cost V 3 bases and J 2 bases; bases outside gene matches: 3. The germline CDR1 and CDR2 sequences are MGHRA and YSYEKL. CDR3 nucleotides: TGCGCCAGCAGCCATTCAGGGGGAAACTATGGCTACACCTTC. Protein sequence: CASSHSGGNYGYTF.

The CDR3 loop reads CASSPHRRPETQYF. CDR3 bases: TGCGCCAGCAGCCCGCATCGGCGCCCGGAGACCCAGTACTTC. The chain carries TRBV5-1 and TRBJ2-5; D remains unclear. The germline V and J ends were trimmed by 4 bases and 5 bases, with 15 bases remaining between them. This CDR3 is built from 14 residues. Looked up from germline, CDR1 is SGHRS and CDR2 is YFSETQ. Drawing the rest from reference TRBV5-1 and TRBJ2-5, the complete variable domain is KAGVTQTPRYLIKTRGQQVTLSCSPISGHRSVSWYQQTPGQGLQFLFEYFSETQRNKGNFPGRFSGRQFSNSRSEMNVSTLELGDSALYLCASSPHRRPETQYFGPGTRLLVL.

This CDR3 is CATSRPGLANYGYTF. The DNA for the CDR3 is TGTGCCACCAGCAGACCCGGGCTAGCTAACTATGGCTACACCTTC. This rearrangement joins TRBV15 to TRBJ1-2, with unresolved D. The CDR3 covers 15 residues. Germline-derived CDR1 and CDR2 are LNHNV and YYDKDF (reference sequence). Trimming cost V 2 bases and J 0 bases, with 10 bases left between them.

The CDR3 DNA reads as TGTGCCAGCAGCTTAACCCTTCGACCGACCAGCACAGATACGCAGTATTTT. Protein product: CASSLTLRPTSTDTQYF. The chain couples TRBV7-9 to TRBJ2-3; no reliable D call. Germline V CDR1 and CDR2: SEHNR, FQNEAQ (reference sequence). The CDR3 has 17 residues. Trimming took off 2 bases at V and 0 bases at J, with 15 bases between the two ends.

This clone was counted a few times. The chain links TRBV27 to TRBJ2-3; 8 positions agree with TRBD1. CDR3 size: 15 residues. Trimming at V came to 5 bases and at J to 3 bases, leaving 7 bases not matched to a gene. The germline gives CDR1 MNHEY, CDR2 SMNVEV (reference sequence). The CDR3 region is CASSRPGQVTDTQYF. The CDR3 bases are TGTGCCAGCAGTCGCCCGGGACAGGTGACAGATACGCAGTATTTT.

The gene calls are TRBV29-1 and TRBJ1-2; the D gene is possibly TRBD1 (6 bases). Trimming stripped 4 bases from V and 8 bases from J, with 20 bases between. CDR3 size: 14 residues. CDR1 and CDR2 from the germline V gene are SQVTM and ANQGSEA. CDR3 bases: TGCAGCGTTGGTGGCAGACAGGACCTAAAGGGCTACACCTTC. The encoded protein is CSVGGRQDLKGYTF.